These 17 T cell receptor beta chains share one sample of origin, sequenced in a study of blood T cell repertoires in COVID-19. Repertoires were generated with immunoSEQ multiplex PCR, while TCRdb's copy carries only in-frame clones and drops some. Here the sample spans about 270,000 clones, about 76% being singletons. The material sequenced was peripheral blood. The origin of the receptors is a woman aged 55-75 years with active or convalescent COVID-19.

This chain connects TRBV6-2 or TRBV6-3 to TRBJ2-7; maybe TRBD2 (5 bases). V was clipped by 2 bases and J by 0 bases, with 11 bases between them. The V gene's germline CDR1 is MNHEY and CDR2 SVGEGT. The CDR3 totals 15 residues. CDR3 DNA sequence: TGTGCCAGCAGTTACGCCAGCGGATACTCCTACGAGCAGTACTTC. It translates to CASSYASGYSYEQYF.

This chain uses TRBV25-1 with TRBJ2-5; 8 bases align to TRBD1. CDR1 is MGHDK, CDR2 SYGVNS, per germline. The CDR3 covers 13 residues. Unmatched junction bases numbered 7, after V lost 6 bases and J lost 7 bases. The CDR3 DNA reads as TGTGCCAGCAGGGGACAGGTCCCGGGGACCCAGTACTTC. Residues: CASRGQVPGTQYF. The entire variable domain, with the rest obtained from reference TRBV25-1 and TRBJ2-5, is as follows: EADIYQTPRYLVIGTGKKITLECSQTMGHDKMYWYQQDPGMELHLIHYSYGVNSTEKGDLSSESTVSRIRTEHFPLTLESARPSHTSQYLCASRGQVPGTQYFGPGTRLLVL.

This sequence joins TRBV2 and TRBJ2-6; 12 bases map to TRBD1. CDR3 length: 17 amino acids. Germline loops: CDR1 SNHLY, CDR2 FYNNEI. The ends lost 3 bases at V and 2 bases at J; junction bases unmatched: 2. The DNA for the CDR3 is TGTGCCAGCAGTGACGGGGACAGGGGGCCTGGGGCCAACGTCCTGACTTTC. This encodes CASSDGDRGPGANVLTF. Complete variable domain (other parts from reference TRBV2 and TRBJ2-6): EPEVTQTPSHQVTQMGQEVILRCVPISNHLYFYWYRQILGQKVEFLVSFYNNEISEKSEIFDDQFSVERPDGSNFTLKIRSTKLEDSAMYFCASSDGDRGPGANVLTFGAGSRLTVL.

The genes are TRBV19 and TRBJ1-2, with D unclear. The length of the CDR3 is 18 residues. CDR1 is LNHDA, CDR2 SQIVND, per germline (reference sequence). Trimming pared 6 bases from V and 5 bases from J, leaving 28 bases between. CDR3 nucleotide sequence: TGTGCCAGTAGGTTTTCGGTCCTCTCCACGGGATATCGTTATGGCTACACCTTC. Translating gives CASRFSVLSTGYRYGYTF.

The table lists this clone with a count of one. The chain is built from TRBV6-5 and TRBJ2-1; weak D call: TRBD1 (5 bases). Looked up from germline, CDR1 is MNHEY and CDR2 is SVGAGI. Trimming took off 0 bases at V and 0 bases at J, with 6 bases between the two ends. The CDR3 runs to 15 residues. Here the CDR3 DNA reads TGTGCCAGCAGTTACTCGGGGCGCTCCTACAATGAGCAGTTCTTC. Amino acids: CASSYSGRSYNEQFF.

The chain recombines TRBV7-6 with TRBJ1-5; unclear D gene. This CDR3 comprises 14 residues. Trimming removed 5 bases at V and 1 base at J, with 9 bases between. Germline CDR1 SGHVS, CDR2 FNYEAQ. The DNA of the CDR3 is TGTGCCAGCAGCCAGGCACGGAGCAATCAGCCCCAGCATTTT. Protein sequence: CASSQARSNQPQHF. Filled out from reference TRBV7-6 and TRBJ1-5, the complete variable domain reads GAGVSQSPRYKVTKRGQDVALRCDPISGHVSLYWYRQALGQGPEFLTYFNYEAQQDKSGLPNDRFSAERPEGSISTLTIQRTEQRDSAMYRCASSQARSNQPQHFGDGTRLSIL.

This clone was seen a few times. This sequence joins TRBV7-2 and TRBJ1-1; D is possibly TRBD1 (6 bases). The CDR3 length is 14 residues. V was clipped by 1 base and J by 3 bases, with 9 bases between them. CDR1 and CDR2 (germline): SGHTA, FQGNSA. The CDR3 nucleotides are TGTGCCAGCAGCTTAGGACAGGAATACACTGAAGCTTTCTTT. Its translation: CASSLGQEYTEAFF.

V and J are TRBV6-5 and TRBJ1-2; 7 bases align to TRBD1. Trimming took 6 bases from V and 1 from J; bases not matched to a gene: 5. The CDR3 is 14 amino acids. The germline CDR1 and CDR2 sequences are MNHEY and SVGAGI. The CDR3 DNA sequence: TGTGCCAGCAGGGCCGACAGGGTTAACTATGGCTACACCTTC. It specifies CASRADRVNYGYTF.

This clone came up once. The chain joins TRBV5-1 to TRBJ1-2; no firm D call. The CDR3 runs to 15 residues. Deletions cut 0 bases from V and 2 bases from J, with 11 bases between. Germline V gene lookup returns CDR1 SGHRS and CDR2 YFSETQ. This chain's CDR3 is CASSLGTGQNYGYTF. The CDR3 coding sequence is TGCGCCAGCAGCTTGGGTACGGGTCAAAACTATGGCTACACCTTC.

The chain uses TRBV13 and TRBJ1-3, with 8 bases fitting TRBD1. From germline, CDR1 is PRHDT and CDR2 FYEKMQ (reference sequence). Trimming took 5 bases from V and 2 from J; bases not matched to a gene: 5. The CDR3 is 15 amino acids. CDR3 loop: CASSRDRGAGNTIYF. The CDR3 bases are TGTGCCAGCAGCCGCGACAGGGGAGCTGGAAACACCATATATTTT.

This clone was seen a handful of times. The chain carries TRBV2 and TRBJ1-1; D is unclear. V dropped 8 bases and J dropped 7 bases, with 17 bases sitting between them. Germline CDR1 reads SNHLY; CDR2 reads FYNNEI. This CDR3 region has 13 residues. CDR3 coding DNA: TGTGCCAGCCCCCCGCTAGGTGTAGGTGAAGCTTTCTTT. Translated: CASPPLGVGEAFF. The variable domain in full, completed from reference TRBV2 and TRBJ1-1, reads EPEVTQTPSHQVTQMGQEVILRCVPISNHLYFYWYRQILGQKVEFLVSFYNNEISEKSEIFDDQFSVERPDGSNFTLKIRSTKLEDSAMYFCASPPLGVGEAFFGQGTRLTVV.

The chain combines TRBV5-5 with TRBJ1-3; 7 bases match TRBD1. Trimming took 3 bases from V and 0 from J; bases not matched to a gene: 0. The CDR3 loop spans 14 amino acids. CDR1 SGHKS and CDR2 YYEKEE come from the germline V gene (reference sequence). The DNA of the CDR3 is TGTGCCAGCAGCTGGGACAGCTCTGGAAACACCATATATTTT. Translated: CASSWDSSGNTIYF.

The chain is built from TRBV5-8 and TRBJ1-2; TRBD1 agrees at 9 bases. The ends lost 4 bases at V and 3 bases at J; junction bases unmatched: 7. Per the germline V gene, CDR1 is SGHTS and CDR2 is YDEGEE. There are 15 residues in the CDR3. The CDR3 DNA is TGTGCCAGCAGCCCCACCAGGACAGGGGACTATGGCTACACCTTC. This encodes CASSPTRTGDYGYTF.

The chain carries TRBV9 and TRBJ2-7, with D tentatively TRBD2 (7 bases). Germline assignment: CDR1 SGDLS and CDR2 YYNGEE. CDR3 size: 15 residues. Trimming left V 4 bases short and J 4 bases short, with 18 bases between. CDR3 nucleotides: TGTGCCAGCAGCCTTCGGACCGGGGGGCAGTACGAGCAGTACTTC. Translated, it gives CASSLRTGGQYEQYF.

The table lists this clone with a few counts. The chain recombines TRBV11-2 with TRBJ1-6; TRBD1 matches 9 bases. The ends lost 4 bases at V and 7 bases at J; junction bases unmatched: 5. This CDR3 contains 15 residues. Germline V gene lookup returns CDR1 SGHAT and CDR2 FQNNGV. As DNA, the CDR3 is TGTGCCAGCAGCTCGTACAGGGGGCGGAATTCACCCCTCCACTTT. Amino acid sequence: CASSSYRGRNSPLHF.

V is TRBV6-2 or TRBV6-3 and J is TRBJ2-1; the match to TRBD2 covers 12 bases. The CDR3 extends over 16 amino acids. Per germline, CDR1 MNHEY and CDR2 SVGEGT. V was pared by 6 bases and J by 5 bases, with 8 bases of the junction left unmatched. The CDR3 DNA sequence: TGTGCCAGCAGCTCGGGACTAGCGGGTTTAAACAATGAGCAGTTCTTC. Protein: CASSSGLAGLNNEQFF.

The genes are TRBV5-4 and TRBJ1-2; 7 bases are shared with TRBD1. V dropped 2 bases and J dropped 5; count of bases not matched to a gene: 9. The length of the CDR3 is 15 residues. Germline V gives CDR1 SGHNT, CDR2 YYREEE (reference sequence). The CDR3 loop is CASSLTGQSLYGYTF. The CDR3 DNA follows: TGTGCCAGCAGCTTAACGGGACAGTCCCTATATGGCTACACCTTC.